This T cell receptor beta chain stems from a study of blood T cell repertoires in COVID-19. Overall study: Both acute and convalescent COVID-19 samples were obtained from the United States, Italy and Spain.

Participant-given clinical history determined each cohort assignment. V was cut by 3 bases and J by 3 bases, with 14 bases left in between. CDR3 length equals 15 residues. CDR1 is WNHNN, CDR2 SYGVQD, per germline (reference sequence). In the authors' workflow: Nucleated cell number was recorded as an estimate derived from reference gene primer amplification. The assay was immunoSEQ multiplex PCR, and TCRdb's table has in-frame clones only and misses some. V and J calls and clone size come straight from that table; D and trimming were deduced from the DNA. The sample holds 250,000 or so clones; around 86% are singletons and the top ten take approximately 2.4%.

The receptor was derived from a woman in her late teens or twenties who had recovered from COVID-19. The chain joins TRBV10-1 to TRBJ2-5; D is perhaps TRBD2 (6 bases). What was sequenced was PBMCs or T cells enriched from blood (not recorded which). CDR3 nucleotides: TGCGCCAGCAGTGAAGGAGGGGAAAGGGAAGAGACCCAGTACTTC. Amino acids: CASSEGGEREETQYF.